The next 24 T cell receptor beta chains were all read from a single sample in a study of T-cell memory formation after mild COVID-19. TCRdb ran MiXCR on the 5' RACE reads and lists one entry per CDR3 protein. Among 150,000 to 200,000 distinct CDR3 sequences listed, over 20% were seen once. Sequencing was done on a sample of PBMCs or a T cell subset sorted from them (not recorded which). These receptors all come from an adult woman who had mild COVID-19 (a few samples of this study predate the infection). Cell type and time point are not known.

This sequence joins TRBV7-6 and TRBJ1-2; 7 bases match TRBD1. CDR3 length: 14 residues. V shed 5 bases and J 7 bases; nucleotides not matched to a gene: 10. Germline CDR1 is SGHVS and CDR2 is FNYEAQ. CDR3 residues: CASSPTGVGGGYTF. The CDR3 DNA is TGTGCCAGCAGCCCTACAGGGGTAGGAGGTGGCTACACCTTC. Supplemented by reference TRBV7-6 and TRBJ1-2, the full variable domain reads GAGVSQSPRYKVTKRGQDVALRCDPISGHVSLYWYRQALGQGPEFLTYFNYEAQQDKSGLPNDRFSAERPEGSISTLTIQRTEQRDSAMYRCASSPTGVGGGYTFGSGTRLTVV.

J is TRBJ2-3 and V is TRBV6-6; 10 positions match TRBD2. Germline V gene data show CDR1 as MNHNY and CDR2 as SVGAGI (reference sequence). The CDR3 covers 15 residues. J lost 11 bases, V lost 8 bases, and 16 bases had no gene match. CDR3 bases: TGTGCCAGCCGTTTAGCGGGAGGAGCCAGAGGTGTGCAGTATTTT. Translation: CASRLAGGARGVQYF.

This chain's CDR3 is CSVGWGGIDRSNTEAFF. The CDR3 DNA is TGCAGCGTTGGTTGGGGGGGAATAGACAGGAGCAACACTGAAGCTTTCTTT. This chain connects TRBV29-1 to TRBJ1-1; D possibly corresponds to TRBD1 (6 bases). CDR3 length: 17 amino acids. Germline V gene data show CDR1 as SQVTM and CDR2 as ANQGSEA. The V and J ends lost 4 bases and 2 bases respectively, with 23 bases between them.

The rearrangement joins TRBV9 to TRBJ2-7; 8 bases fit TRBD1. V shed 0 bases and J 3 bases; nucleotides not matched to a gene: 8. Germline CDR1 reads SGDLS; CDR2 reads YYNGEE. The CDR3 sequence is 16 residues long. This CDR3 is CASSVAPGQAIYEQYF. The CDR3 nucleotides read TGTGCCAGCAGCGTAGCCCCGGGACAGGCCATCTACGAGCAGTACTTC.

This clonotype has more than one count but fewer than ten. V gene TRBV27 combines with J gene TRBJ2-7, with TRBD2 matching over 7 bases. V trimming: 4 bases; J trimming: 3 bases; junction bases outside the gene matches: 15. This CDR3 has 17 amino acids. CDR1 is MNHEY, CDR2 SMNVEV, per germline (reference sequence). The CDR3 sequence: CASSSTGGSLLFYEQYF. For the CDR3, the DNA is TGTGCCAGCAGTTCCACAGGCGGGAGTTTGCTCTTCTACGAGCAGTACTTC.

This CDR3 is CASTWGSSWGTDTQYF. In DNA, the CDR3 is TGCGCCAGCACCTGGGGGAGTAGCTGGGGCACAGATACGCAGTATTTT. The V call is TRBV5-1, the J call TRBJ2-3; D possibly uses TRBD1 or TRBD2 (5 bases each). With 6 bases removed from V and 1 base from J, the gap between germline ends came to 18 bases. Germline V lookup: CDR1 SGHRS, CDR2 YFSETQ. The CDR3 length is 16 residues.

There are a few counts of this clonotype. The V and J genes are TRBV4-3 and TRBJ2-1; D unresolved. CDR3 length: 11 amino acids. Germline CDR1 is LGHNA and CDR2 is YSLEER. Deletions cut 1 base from V and 12 bases from J, with 7 bases between. The CDR3 loop reads CASSQGLGQFF. In DNA, the CDR3 is TGCGCCAGCAGCCAAGGTCTCGGGCAGTTCTTC.

This clonotype turned up a few times. The genes are TRBV2 and TRBJ2-7; D remains ambiguous. With 3 bases removed from V and 0 bases from J, the gap between germline ends came to 6 bases. Germline CDR1 SNHLY, CDR2 FYNNEI. CDR3 length: 13 residues. CDR3 sequence: CASSDPSSYEQYF. The CDR3, as DNA: TGTGCCAGCAGTGATCCCAGCTCCTACGAGCAGTACTTC.

The table lists this clonotype with a few counts. The CDR3 loop is CASRRRQGEGYTF. In DNA form, the CDR3 reads TGTGCCAGCAGACGGAGACAGGGGGAAGGCTACACCTTC. This rearrangement joins TRBV3-1 to TRBJ1-2, with 9 bases identical to TRBD1. The CDR3 is 13 amino acids. The germline gives CDR1 LGHDT, CDR2 YNNKEL (reference sequence). The V segment lost 6 bases and the J segment 8 bases; nucleotides outside the gene matches: 7.

Concerning this clonotype itself: Since the CDR3 does not end with the conserved phenylalanine or tryptophan, this likely comes from a read error. V is TRBV7-2 and J is TRBJ2-1, with D hard to call. Germline V gives CDR1 SGHTA, CDR2 FQGNSA. CDR3 length: 14 amino acids. Deletions cut 2 bases from V and 6 bases from J, with 11 bases between. CDR3 protein: CASSLFALTNEQFL. In DNA, the CDR3 is TGTGCCAGCAGCTTATTCGCTCTGACCAATGAGCAGTTCTTG.

This clonotype has only a few counts. V gene TRBV5-6 combines with J gene TRBJ2-2; 11 nucleotides line up with TRBD2. The CDR3 has 17 amino acids. Per the germline V gene, CDR1 is SGHDT and CDR2 is YYEEEE. Trimming took 2 bases from V and 3 from J; bases not matched to a gene: 6. CDR3 nucleotide sequence: TGTGCCAGCAGCTTAAGACTAGCGGGATCCGACACCGGGGAGCTGTTTTTT. Translating gives CASSLRLAGSDTGELFF.

The chain carries TRBV4-3 and TRBJ1-2, with 7 bases matching TRBD1. The V and J ends lost 4 bases and 4 bases, in that order; junction bases with no gene match: 9. The germline CDR1 and CDR2 sequences are LGHNA and YSLEER. The CDR3 is 15 amino acids. This chain's CDR3 is CASSLGATGTYGYTF. The CDR3 bases are TGCGCCAGCAGCCTAGGCGCGACAGGGACCTATGGCTACACCTTC.

This clonotype was found many times. The V and J genes are TRBV5-4 and TRBJ2-7, with a tentative D call TRBD2 (5 bases). This CDR3 region has 14 residues. CDR1 SGHNT and CDR2 YYREEE come from the germline V gene (reference sequence). With 2 bases removed from V and 0 bases from J, the gap between germline ends came to 9 bases. CDR3 nucleotides: TGTGCCAGCAGCTTTCGGGGAAACTCCTACGAGCAGTACTTC. Translating it yields CASSFRGNSYEQYF.

This clonotype was seen more than once but under ten times. The rearrangement uses TRBV19 and TRBJ2-1, with 13 bases matching TRBD2. V gave up 10 bases and J gave up 9 bases; unmatched junction bases: 3. The V gene's germline CDR1 is LNHDA and CDR2 SQIVND (reference sequence). CDR3 length: 12 residues. CDR3 sequence: CATGLAGVEQFF. The CDR3 DNA reads TGTGCCACCGGACTAGCGGGAGTTGAGCAGTTCTTC.

The V gene is TRBV30, the J gene TRBJ2-7; tentative D call: TRBD2 (7 bases). This CDR3 region has 17 residues. Trimming took off 2 bases at V and 3 bases at J, with 23 bases between the two ends. Germline loops: CDR1 GTSNPN, CDR2 SVGIG (reference sequence). CDR3 bases: TGTGCCTGGAGTTCTCTCCTTTACCCGGGGGGCGACTACGAGCAGTACTTC. Its translation is CAWSSLLYPGGDYEQYF.

The chain couples TRBV20-1 to TRBJ2-7, with 7 bases fitting TRBD2. The CDR3 spans 15 residues. Germline lookup yields CDR1 DFQATT and CDR2 SNEGSKA (reference sequence). V lost 0 bases and J lost 0; bases outside the gene matches: 5. The CDR3 here is CSARDRAGSSYEQYF. In DNA form, the CDR3 reads TGCAGTGCTAGAGATAGAGCGGGGAGCTCCTACGAGCAGTACTTC.

Only a few counts were recorded for this clonotype. The chain couples TRBV6-5 to TRBJ2-7; TRBD1 matches at 7 bases. CDR3 length: 15 residues. The junction had 9 bases not matched to a gene; V was cut back by 3 bases and J by 4 bases. Germline assignment: CDR1 MNHEY and CDR2 SVGAGI. The CDR3 nucleotides read TGTGCCAGCAGTTATTTACAGGGGACCCTGTACGAGCAGTACTTC. Translating gives CASSYLQGTLYEQYF.

The table lists this clonotype with a few counts. V usage is TRBV10-3 and J usage is TRBJ2-1; D could derive from TRBD1 or TRBD2 (6 bases each). V was cut by 4 bases and J by 6 bases, with 13 bases left in between. Looked up from germline, CDR1 is ENHRY and CDR2 is SYGVKD. The CDR3 totals 14 residues. As DNA, the CDR3 is TGTGCCATCAGTGGGGGGGCGAGAAGCAATGAGCAGTTCTTC. The encoded protein is CAISGGARSNEQFF.

The rearrangement joins TRBV6-5 to TRBJ2-7, with D uncertain. The V gene lost 5 bases and the J gene lost 5 bases, with 13 bases spanning the gap. Germline V gene lookup returns CDR1 MNHEY and CDR2 SVGAGI. This CDR3 is 13 amino acids long. CDR3 sequence: CASSGSTWDEQYF. In DNA form, the CDR3 reads TGTGCCAGCAGTGGGTCCACCTGGGACGAGCAGTACTTC.

This chain uses TRBV5-5 with TRBJ2-1; 8 bases agree with TRBD1. In germline, CDR1 is SGHKS, CDR2 YYEKEE (reference sequence). CDR3 length: 19 amino acids. With 1 base clipped from V and 4 bases from J, the junction kept 16 bases outside the gene matches. CDR3 in DNA: TGTGCCAGCAGCTTGTGGGGGCGGGGACAGGCGCGTTTTTACAATGAGCAGTTCTTC. Translated, it gives CASSLWGRGQARFYNEQFF.

This clonotype was picked up many times. The rearrangement joins TRBV5-5 to TRBJ2-1; 8 bases are shared with TRBD2. Germline V gene data show CDR1 as SGHKS and CDR2 as YYEKEE (reference sequence). The CDR3 spans 17 residues. The V gene end was trimmed by 0 bases and the J gene end by 5 bases; junction bases not matched to a gene: 10. This chain's CDR3 is CASSLAGGGPRDNEQFF. CDR3 bases: TGTGCCAGCAGCTTGGCCGGGGGGGGACCCCGGGACAATGAGCAGTTCTTC.

This clonotype has only a few counts. The chain recombines TRBV5-1 with TRBJ2-3; 7 positions match TRBD1. The V and J ends lost 0 bases and 5 bases, in that order; junction bases with no gene match: 3. Germline V gene sequence: CDR1 SGHRS, CDR2 YFSETQ. The CDR3 is 14 residues long. The chain's CDR3 is CASSLGQGLDTQYF. Here the CDR3 DNA reads TGCGCCAGCAGCTTGGGACAGGGATTAGATACGCAGTATTTT.

This clonotype was detected a few times. The chain is built from TRBV3-1 and TRBJ2-7, with a tentative D call TRBD1 (5 bases). The V gene's germline CDR1 is LGHDT and CDR2 YNNKEL (reference sequence). This CDR3 contains 14 residues. With 0 bases removed from V and 0 bases from J, the gap between germline ends came to 6 bases. CDR3 in DNA: TGTGCCAGCAGCCAAGATACAGGCTCCTACGAGCAGTACTTC. It yields the protein CASSQDTGSYEQYF.

The table lists this clonotype with a few counts. The V call is TRBV12-3 or TRBV12-4, the J call TRBJ2-1, with 8 bases identical to TRBD2. The CDR3 covers 14 residues. Trimming at V came to 6 bases and at J to 9 bases, leaving 10 bases not matched to a gene. The chain's CDR3 is CASSTREGLGEQFF. DNA for the CDR3: TGTGCCAGCAGCACACGGGAGGGCCTGGGTGAGCAGTTCTTC.